This is a list of T cell receptor beta chains from one sample in a study of blood T cells in healthy people across ages. TCRdb processed the 5' RACE reads anew with MiXCR; each CDR3 protein has one entry. The profile shows about 1.1 million distinct CDR3 sequences, roughly two fifths of them singletons. Sequencing was done on a sample of blood. These receptor sequences come from a man aged 18-30 years in good health. The CDR3 runs from the conserved cysteine through the conserved F or W. D genes are given only for firm matches. A clone size is listed for some rows: how often the clone was seen (once, few, many), or a class if it is expanded.

D: NA; J: TRBJ2-6; V: TRBV6-6; size: NA; CDR3: CASRFQGRDGANVLTF; DNA: TGTGCCAGCAGATTTCAGGGAAGAGATGGGGCCAACGTCCTGACTTTC
D: TRBD1; J: TRBJ2-7; V: TRBV20-1; size: NA; CDR3: CSATQPAPGDRPDEQYF; DNA: TGCAGTGCTACGCAACCGGCTCCAGGGGACAGACCCGACGAGCAGTACTTC
D: TRBD1; J: TRBJ1-2; V: TRBV12-5; size: NA; CDR3: CASDRGTNYGYTF; DNA: TGTGCTAGTGACAGGGGCACTAACTATGGCTACACCTTC
D: TRBD2; J: TRBJ2-1; V: TRBV20-1; size: NA; CDR3: CSALRLAGVNEQFF; DNA: TGCAGTGCCCTACGACTAGCGGGGGTTAATGAGCAGTTCTTC
D: TRBD1; J: TRBJ2-5; V: TRBV11-2; size: few; CDR3: CASSLLWQGAGETQYF; DNA: TGTGCCAGCAGCTTATTATGGCAGGGGGCCGGTGAGACCCAGTACTTC
D: NA; J: TRBJ1-4; V: TRBV5-1; size: few; CDR3: CASSRSGGGENEKLFF; DNA: TGCGCCAGCAGCCGATCTGGGGGGGGTGAAAATGAAAAACTGTTTTTT
D: NA; J: TRBJ2-5; V: TRBV11-2; size: NA; CDR3: CASSSVQGETQYF; DNA: TGTGCCAGCAGCTCAGTACAGGGAGAGACCCAGTACTTC
D: NA; J: TRBJ2-3; V: TRBV7-9; size: NA; CDR3: CASSPLEGAGVADTQYF; DNA: TGTGCCAGCAGCCCCTTGGAGGGGGCAGGAGTCGCAGATACGCAGTATTTT
D: NA; J: TRBJ1-1; V: TRBV9; size: NA; CDR3: CASSVGYGVGNTEAFF; DNA: TGTGCCAGCAGCGTGGGGTACGGGGTGGGGAACACTGAAGCTTTCTTT
D: NA; J: TRBJ2-3; V: TRBV6-1; size: few; CDR3: CASSEGIEDTQYF; DNA: TGTGCCAGCAGTGAAGGGATCGAGGATACGCAGTATTTT
D: NA; J: TRBJ1-4; V: TRBV7-2; size: once; CDR3: CASSLDLLGGEKLFF; DNA: TGTGCCAGCAGCTTAGACCTACTTGGGGGGGAAAAACTGTTTTTT
D: NA; J: TRBJ2-3; V: TRBV7-2; size: NA; CDR3: CASSLEARGRNTQYF; DNA: TGTGCCAGCAGCTTAGAGGCCAGGGGACGTAATACGCAGTATTTT